Listed here are 15 T cell receptor beta chains from one sample, sequenced in a study of metastatic and nonmetastatic thyroid tumors. Every patient was untreated before thyroid surgery. TCRdb re-called the PCR reads via MiXCR. The table has fewer than 30,000 clones, 16% seen once. The sample taken for sequencing was blood. Receptors were obtained from a female donor with papillary thyroid cancer or a benign thyroid nodule (not recorded which). Some clones in this sample may be carry-over from other donors' samples.

With regard to this clone: Here the CDR3 omits its conserved ending phenylalanine or tryptophan, so a read error is the likely source. The V and J genes are TRBV5-1 and TRBJ2-7; weak D call: TRBD2 (6 bases). The CDR3 covers 14 residues. CDR1 SGHRS and CDR2 YFSETQ come from the germline V gene. The DNA of the CDR3 is TGCGCCAGCAACTTGGGGAGACTAGCCTACGAGCAGTACTCC. Encoded protein: CASNLGRLAYEQYS.

This clone turned up a few times. The chain employs TRBV27 and TRBJ2-7; the D call may be TRBD1 or TRBD2 (6 bases each). The germline gives CDR1 MNHEY, CDR2 SMNVEV (reference sequence). Between the trimmed V and J ends, which lost 2 bases and 7 bases, there was a span of 18 bases. This CDR3 spans 15 amino acids. The DNA for the CDR3 is TGTGCCAGCAGTTTAAGGGGGGATCTCCCTGGAGAGCAGTACTTC. Translated: CASSLRGDLPGEQYF.

The rearrangement uses TRBV9 and TRBJ2-7; TRBD1 is a possible D gene (6 bases). Trimming left V 4 bases short and J 1 base short, with 12 bases between. Germline V lookup: CDR1 SGDLS, CDR2 YYNGEE. The CDR3 loop spans 14 amino acids. Here the CDR3 reads CASSCLDSSYEQYF. The CDR3 DNA sequence: TGTGCCAGCAGCTGTCTGGACAGTTCCTACGAGCAGTACTTC.

This clone is medium-sized within its sample. The V call is TRBV6-4, the J call TRBJ1-2; D gene ambiguous. The length of the CDR3 is 11 residues. Germline assignment: CDR1 MRHNA and CDR2 SNTAGT. The V gene lost 2 bases and the J gene lost 5 bases, with 3 bases spanning the gap. Here the CDR3 reads CASSDRYGYTF. The CDR3 DNA sequence: TGTGCCAGCAGTGACAGATATGGCTACACCTTC.

By share, this clone ranks as medium-sized (0.01 to 0.1%). This sequence joins TRBV28 and TRBJ1-2, with D unresolved. CDR1 MDHEN and CDR2 SYDVKM come from the germline V gene. Trimming stripped 2 bases from V and 2 bases from J, with 9 bases between. The CDR3 is 14 residues long. CDR3 protein: CASSLPGFNYGYTF. CDR3 DNA sequence: TGTGCCAGCAGTTTACCCGGCTTCAACTATGGCTACACCTTC.

This clone was seen ten or more times. The chain joins TRBV7-2 to TRBJ2-7; 7 nucleotides align to TRBD1. The CDR3 runs 16 residues. Germline-derived CDR1 and CDR2 are SGHTA and FQGNSA. V was clipped by 5 bases and J by 6 bases; unmatched bases: 16. The CDR3 region has the DNA TGTGCCAGCAGCAAAAATACAGGGGCCTTTACGGTCGAGCAGTACTTC. Protein sequence: CASSKNTGAFTVEQYF.

The chain has TRBV12-3 or TRBV12-4 and TRBJ2-3; a possible D gene is TRBD2 (6 bases). V lost 7 bases and J lost 4, with 12 bases in between. This CDR3 has 13 amino acids. CDR3: CASISGSSDTQYF. In DNA, the CDR3 is TGTGCCAGCATCTCCGGGAGCTCAGATACGCAGTATTTT.

This clone was seen more than once but under ten times. J is TRBJ1-1 and V is TRBV6-1; D perhaps matches TRBD1 (5 bases). CDR1 is MNHNS and CDR2 is SASEGT in the germline V gene. The V end was cut by 6 bases, the J end by 5 bases, with 13 bases between. CDR3 length: 13 residues. CDR3 region: CASSEGRGTEAFF. The CDR3 DNA sequence: TGTGCCAGCAGCGAGGGGCGGGGTACTGAAGCTTTCTTT.

This clone was detected a few times. V gene TRBV10-1 combines with J gene TRBJ2-7, with 8 bases matching TRBD2. Germline V gives CDR1 WNHNN, CDR2 SYGVQD (reference sequence). The CDR3 is 15 residues long. The J segment lost 2 bases and the V segment lost 0 bases, leaving 3 bases of the junction unmatched. The CDR3: CASSESGGAPYEQYF. The CDR3 DNA sequence: TGCGCCAGCAGTGAGTCCGGGGGGGCCCCCTACGAGCAGTACTTC.

This clone showed up many times. The J gene is TRBJ1-1, the V gene TRBV19, with D possibly TRBD1 on 5 matching bases. Trimming pared 5 bases from V and 5 bases from J, leaving 18 bases between. This CDR3 spans 15 amino acids. Germline V gene lookup returns CDR1 LNHDA and CDR2 SQIVND (reference sequence). The CDR3 region is CASSRAGMGKTEAFF. The CDR3 coding sequence is TGTGCCAGTAGTCGGGCAGGGATGGGAAAGACTGAAGCTTTCTTT.

The chain employs TRBV6-5 and TRBJ2-2; 10 nucleotides line up with TRBD2. Germline CDR1 MNHEY, CDR2 SVGAGI. With 2 bases clipped from V and 10 bases from J, the junction kept 10 bases outside the gene matches. The CDR3 length is 16 residues. CDR3: CASSYRCSGGSVELFF. The CDR3 DNA reads as TGTGCCAGCAGTTACCGGTGTAGCGGGGGGTCGGTGGAGCTGTTTTTT.

Comments on this clone: It may be a read error: a sequence one base away is much more abundant. The rearrangement uses TRBV18 and TRBJ1-3; 7 bases map to TRBD1. This CDR3 is 18 amino acids long. Germline CDR1 and CDR2: KGHSH and LQKENI. The CDR3 here is CASGPTLGTGDSGNTVYF. The CDR3 region has the DNA TGTGCCAGCGGCCCGACCCTGGGTACAGGGGACTCTGGAAACACCGTATATTTT.

The CDR3 is CASSTQTDEKLFF. The CDR3 region has the DNA TGTGCCAGCAGCACCCAGACAGATGAAAAACTGTTTTTT. The V gene is TRBV28, the J gene TRBJ1-4; a possible D gene is TRBD1 (5 bases). The germline V gene encodes CDR1 MDHEN and CDR2 SYDVKM. This CDR3 spans 13 amino acids. Trimming took 6 bases from V and 6 from J, leaving 11 bases between them. The full variable domain, rest sourced from reference TRBV28 and TRBJ1-4, is DVKVTQSSRYLVKRTGEKVFLECVQDMDHENMFWYRQDPGLGLRLIYFSYDVKMKEKGDIPEGYSVSREKKERFSLILESASTNQTSMYLCASSTQTDEKLFFGSGTQLSVL.

The chain carries TRBV6-2 or TRBV6-3 and TRBJ2-7, with D possibly being TRBD2 (6 bases). V shed 6 bases and J shed 5 bases, with 11 bases lying between them. The CDR3 totals 12 residues. Germline lookup yields CDR1 MNHEY and CDR2 SVGEGT. Written as DNA, the CDR3 is TGTGCCAGCAGCCGATGGGAGGACGAGCAGTACTTC. Translating it yields CASSRWEDEQYF.

This clone was recorded at least ten times. The chain is built from TRBV7-9 and TRBJ2-5; D call uncertain. The CDR3 consists of 12 residues. Germline-derived CDR1 and CDR2 are SEHNR and FQNEAQ (reference sequence). V was cut by 1 base and J by 5 bases, with 5 bases left in between. CDR3 sequence reads: CASSLVGETQYF. The CDR3 DNA follows: TGTGCCAGCAGCTTAGTCGGGGAGACCCAGTACTTC.